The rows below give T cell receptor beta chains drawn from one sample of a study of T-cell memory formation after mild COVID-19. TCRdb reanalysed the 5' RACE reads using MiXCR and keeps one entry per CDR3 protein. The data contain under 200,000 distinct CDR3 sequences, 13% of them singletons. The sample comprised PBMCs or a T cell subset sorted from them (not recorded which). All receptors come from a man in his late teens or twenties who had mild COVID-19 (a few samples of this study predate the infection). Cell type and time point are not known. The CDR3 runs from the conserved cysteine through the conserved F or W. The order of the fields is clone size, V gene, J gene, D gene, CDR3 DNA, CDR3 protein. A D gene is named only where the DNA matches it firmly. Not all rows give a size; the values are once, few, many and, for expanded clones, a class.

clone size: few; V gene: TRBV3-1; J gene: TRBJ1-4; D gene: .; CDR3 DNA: TGTGCCAGCAGCCAAAGCGACAAACTGTTTTTT; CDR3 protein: CASSQSDKLFF
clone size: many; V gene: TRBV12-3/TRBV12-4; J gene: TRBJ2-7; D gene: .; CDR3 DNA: TGTGCCAGCAGCATACAGGGATCTGAGCGCGAGCAGTACTTC; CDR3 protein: CASSIQGSEREQYF
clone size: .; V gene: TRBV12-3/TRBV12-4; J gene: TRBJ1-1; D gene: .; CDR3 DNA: TGTGCCAGCAGAACCGATCGGTACACTGAAGCTTTCTTT; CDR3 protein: CASRTDRYTEAFF
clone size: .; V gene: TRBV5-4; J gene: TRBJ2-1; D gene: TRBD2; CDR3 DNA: TGTGCCAGCAGCTGGCAGCGGGGGGCCCTAGGGTCCGACAATGAGCAGTTCTTC; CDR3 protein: CASSWQRGALGSDNEQFF
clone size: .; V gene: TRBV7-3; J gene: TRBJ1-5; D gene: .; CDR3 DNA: TGTGCCAGCAGCTTAACGGGGGGCCAAAATCAGCCCCAGCATTTT; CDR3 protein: CASSLTGGQNQPQHF
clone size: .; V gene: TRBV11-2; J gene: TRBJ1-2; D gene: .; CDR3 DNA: TGTGCCAGCAGCTTAGACTTCTCTAGGGGTGTCTCGGGCTACACCTTC; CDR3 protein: CASSLDFSRGVSGYTF
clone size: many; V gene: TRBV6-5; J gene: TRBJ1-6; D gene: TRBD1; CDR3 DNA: TGTGCCAGCAGTTCACAGGGGAGTCACCTCCACTTT; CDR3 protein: CASSSQGSHLHF
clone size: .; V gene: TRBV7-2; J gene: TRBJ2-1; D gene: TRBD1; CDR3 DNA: TGTGCCAGCAGAGGGACAGCTGGGCAGTTCTTC; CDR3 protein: CASRGTAGQFF
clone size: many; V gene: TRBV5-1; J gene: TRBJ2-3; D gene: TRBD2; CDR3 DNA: TGCGCCAGCAGCTTGGCCATGGCGGGGGGCACAGATACGCAGTATTTT; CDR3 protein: CASSLAMAGGTDTQYF
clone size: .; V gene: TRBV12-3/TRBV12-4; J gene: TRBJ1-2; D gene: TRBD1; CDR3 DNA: TGTGCCAGCAGTCCGACAGGGGTTCGGGGCTACACCTTC; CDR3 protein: CASSPTGVRGYTF
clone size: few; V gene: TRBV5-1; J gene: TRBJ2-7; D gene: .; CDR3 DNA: TGCGCCAGCAGACGCCCCCCGGGGAACGAGCAGTACTTC; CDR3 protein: CASRRPPGNEQYF
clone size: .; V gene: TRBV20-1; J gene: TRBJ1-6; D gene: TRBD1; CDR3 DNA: TGCAGTGCCGGGACAGATTCACCCCTCCACTTT; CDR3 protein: CSAGTDSPLHF
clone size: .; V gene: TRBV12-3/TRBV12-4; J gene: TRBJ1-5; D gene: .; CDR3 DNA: TGTGCCAGCAGTTTAGGTCTGGATCAGCCCCAGCATTTT; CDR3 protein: CASSLGLDQPQHF
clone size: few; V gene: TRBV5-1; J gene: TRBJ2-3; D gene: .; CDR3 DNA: TGCGCCAGCAGCTTGGAAGCGGAGTCTACAGATACGCAGTATTTT; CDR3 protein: CASSLEAESTDTQYF
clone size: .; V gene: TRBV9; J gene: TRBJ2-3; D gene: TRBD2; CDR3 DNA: TGTGCCAGCTCTATACTAGCGGGGGGGCATAGAGATACGCAGTATTTT; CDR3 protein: CASSILAGGHRDTQYF
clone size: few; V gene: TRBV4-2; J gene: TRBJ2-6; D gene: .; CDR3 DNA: TGTGCCAGCAGCCAAGTGCGGGACTCTGGGGCCAACGTCCTGACTTTC; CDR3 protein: CASSQVRDSGANVLTF
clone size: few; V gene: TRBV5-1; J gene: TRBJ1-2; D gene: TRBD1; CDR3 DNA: TGCGCCAGCAGCACCTGGGACAGTACTTATGGCTACACCTTC; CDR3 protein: CASSTWDSTYGYTF
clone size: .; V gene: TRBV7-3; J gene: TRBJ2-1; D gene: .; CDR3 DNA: TGTGCCAGCAGCCAGACTAGTTTTAGTGAGCAGTTCTTC; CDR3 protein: CASSQTSFSEQFF
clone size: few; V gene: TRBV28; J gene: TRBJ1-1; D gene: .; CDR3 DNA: TGTGCCAGCCGGCGGTGGAACACTGAAGCTTTCTTT; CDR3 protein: CASRRWNTEAFF
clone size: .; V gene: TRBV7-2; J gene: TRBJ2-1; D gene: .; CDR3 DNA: TGTGCCAGCAGCTCGGGCGGGACAGCATATCCTGAGCAGTTCTTC; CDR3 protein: CASSSGGTAYPEQFF
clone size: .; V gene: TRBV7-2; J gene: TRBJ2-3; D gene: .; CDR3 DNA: TGTGCCAGCAGCTATTTTCGGGATACGCAGTATTTT; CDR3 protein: CASSYFRDTQYF
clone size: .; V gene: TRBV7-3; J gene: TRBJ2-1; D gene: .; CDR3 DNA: TGTGCCAGCAGCTCCGGGTGGACTGCCTCCTACAATGAGCAGTTCTTC; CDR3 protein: CASSSGWTASYNEQFF
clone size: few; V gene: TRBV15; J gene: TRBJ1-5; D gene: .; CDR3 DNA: TGTGCCACCAGCGGTACAGGGTCACGGCAGCCCCAGCATTTT; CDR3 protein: CATSGTGSRQPQHF
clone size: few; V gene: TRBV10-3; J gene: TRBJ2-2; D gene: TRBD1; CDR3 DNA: TGTGCCACCCGGGACAGGGGTATCACCGGGGAGCTGTTTTTT; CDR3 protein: CATRDRGITGELFF
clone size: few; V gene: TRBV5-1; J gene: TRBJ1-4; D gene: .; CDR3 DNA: TGCGCCAGCAGTAGGGACGGTGAAAAACTGTTTTTT; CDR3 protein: CASSRDGEKLFF
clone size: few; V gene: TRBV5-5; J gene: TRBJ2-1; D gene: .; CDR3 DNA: TGTGCCAGCAGCCCGTCAGGTATCCCCTACAATGAGCAGTTCTTC; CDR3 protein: CASSPSGIPYNEQFF
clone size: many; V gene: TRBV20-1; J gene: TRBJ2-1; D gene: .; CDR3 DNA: TGCAGTGCTAGAGCCGGGACTCCACAGTTCTTC; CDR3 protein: CSARAGTPQFF
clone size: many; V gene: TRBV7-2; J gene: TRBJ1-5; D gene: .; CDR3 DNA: TGTGCCAGCAGCCCCCACGGGGGTCGAGATCAGCCCCAGCATTTT; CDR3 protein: CASSPHGGRDQPQHF
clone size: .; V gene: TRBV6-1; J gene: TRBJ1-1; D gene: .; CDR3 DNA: TGTGCCAGCAGTGAGTGGACCCGTGAGAGTTTATTT; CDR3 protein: CASSEWTRESLF
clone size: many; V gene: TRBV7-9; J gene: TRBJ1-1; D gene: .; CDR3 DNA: TGTGCCAGCCACCTAGGGACAATGAACACTGAAGCTTTCTTT; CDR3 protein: CASHLGTMNTEAFF
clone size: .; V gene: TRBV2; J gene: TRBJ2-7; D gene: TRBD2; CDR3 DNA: TGTGCCAGCAGTCGAAGACTAGCGGGGCGCAACTTTGAGCAGTACTTC; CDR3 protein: CASSRRLAGRNFEQYF
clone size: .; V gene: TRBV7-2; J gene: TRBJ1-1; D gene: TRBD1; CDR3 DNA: TGTGCCAGCAGCTTAAGGGACAGGAGCACTGAAGCTTTCTTT; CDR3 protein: CASSLRDRSTEAFF
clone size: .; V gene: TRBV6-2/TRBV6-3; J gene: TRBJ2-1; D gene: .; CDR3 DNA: TGTGCCAGCGGGGTAGCGGAAAACTACAATGAGCAGTTCTTC; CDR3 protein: CASGVAENYNEQFF
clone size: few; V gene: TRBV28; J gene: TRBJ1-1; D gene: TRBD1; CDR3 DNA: TGTGCCAGCAGTCCCGGGACAGGGGATGGTAGCACTGAAGCTTTCTTT; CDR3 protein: CASSPGTGDGSTEAFF
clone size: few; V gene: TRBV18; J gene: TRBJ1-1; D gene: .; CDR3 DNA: TGTGCCAGCTCACCACTACGGCCGAGGACTGAAGCTTTCTTT; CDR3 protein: CASSPLRPRTEAFF
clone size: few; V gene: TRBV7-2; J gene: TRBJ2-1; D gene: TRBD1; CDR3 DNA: TGTGCCAGCAGCGGGCCAGACAGGGCGTCCTACAATGAGCAGTTCTTC; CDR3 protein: CASSGPDRASYNEQFF
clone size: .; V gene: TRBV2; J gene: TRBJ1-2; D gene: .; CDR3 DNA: TGTGCCAGCAGGGAAGATACAAGTGGCTACACCTTC; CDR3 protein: CASREDTSGYTF
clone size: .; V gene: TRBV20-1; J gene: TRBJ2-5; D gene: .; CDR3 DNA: TGCAGTGCTAGAGGCGTGAGGGACACCCAAGAGACCCAGTACTTC; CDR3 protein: CSARGVRDTQETQYF
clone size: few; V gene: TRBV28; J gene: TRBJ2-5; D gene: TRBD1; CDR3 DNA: TGTGCCAGCAGTTCAATTGGCAGGGGGGAGACCCAGTACTTC; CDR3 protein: CASSSIGRGETQYF
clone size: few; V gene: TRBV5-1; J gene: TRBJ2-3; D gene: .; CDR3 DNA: TGCGCCAGCAGCTTGGGGATTAGGGACACAGATACGCAGTATTTT; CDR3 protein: CASSLGIRDTDTQYF
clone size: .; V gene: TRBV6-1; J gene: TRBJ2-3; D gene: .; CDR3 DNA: TGTGCCAGCAGTTCACAGTCGACCGGGGATACGCAGTATTTT; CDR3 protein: CASSSQSTGDTQYF
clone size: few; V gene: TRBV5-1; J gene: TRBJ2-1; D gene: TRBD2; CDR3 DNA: TGCGCCAGCAGCGTTAGCGGGGGGGCCTACAATGAGCAGTTCTTC; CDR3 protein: CASSVSGGAYNEQFF
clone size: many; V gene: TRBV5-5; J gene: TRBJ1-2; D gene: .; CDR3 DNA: TGTGCCAGCAGCTCCTGGGACCACCTAAAGACTAACTATGGCTACACCTTC; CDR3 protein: CASSSWDHLKTNYGYTF
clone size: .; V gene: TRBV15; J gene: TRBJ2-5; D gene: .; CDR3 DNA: TGTGCCACCAGCAGAGACAACGGTCAAGAGACCCAGTACTTC; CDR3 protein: CATSRDNGQETQYF